Below, 14 T cell receptor beta chains from the same sample are listed, as sequenced in a study of T cells in women clearing cervical HPV infection. Measured with immunoSEQ multiplex PCR; TCRdb has only the in-frame clones, and not every one. This table lists approximately 34,000 clones. The source material was blood buffy coat. Every receptor here comes from a woman aged 18-70 years with a cervical HPV16 infection that either progressed to CIN3+ or cleared (not recorded which).

As regards this clone: The CDR3 extends 3 residues past the end of the read, so its final part is completed from the germline J gene. The chain couples TRBV2 to TRBJ1-4, with TRBD1 as a possible D gene (5 bases). Germline CDR1 and CDR2: SNHLY and FYNNEI. CDR3 length: 12 residues. The CDR3 loop is CASSVDTSPLFF. The CDR3 DNA, read in part, is TGTGCCAGCAGTGTGGACACTTCACCA.

On this clone: The read stops 3 residues short of the end of the CDR3; the missing end is completed from the germline J gene. This chain joins TRBV28 and TRBJ2-5; D is unresolved. V gave up 7 bases and J gave up 1 base, with 13 bases separating them. CDR1 and CDR2 from the germline V gene are MDHEN and SYDVKM. CDR3 size: 14 residues. The covered CDR3 bases are TGTGCCAGCAACTCTTTGGGCGTCCAAGAGACC. This translates into CASNSLGVQET. The entire CDR3 is CASNSLGVQETQYF.

On this clone: The CDR3 end falls 3 residues outside the read, so it is completed with the germline J gene. The chain links TRBV19 to TRBJ1-6; D gene uncertain. This CDR3 has 10 amino acids. Trimming took 8 bases from V and 7 from J, leaving 3 bases between them. Germline values: CDR1 LNHDA, CDR2 SQIVND (reference sequence). The part of the CDR3 DNA that was read is TGTGCCAGTCAAAATTCACCC. Translating it yields CASQNSP. The whole CDR3 reads CASQNSPLHF.

On this clone itself: The sequence runs out 3 residues before the end of the CDR3; the remainder is reconstructed from the germline J gene. V is TRBV28 and J is TRBJ2-2; D possibly corresponds to TRBD2 (6 bases). This CDR3 contains 15 residues. From germline, CDR1 is MDHEN and CDR2 SYDVKM. V lost 6 bases, J lost 2 bases, and 13 bases lay in between. CDR3 region: CASRPGTGNTGELFF. CDR3 DNA (partial): TGTGCCAGCAGGCCCGGGACTGGAAACACCGGGGAG.

On this clone: The read is 3 residues too short to cover the CDR3 end, so that end is filled in from the germline J gene. This chain uses TRBV20-1 with TRBJ1-5; D is uncertain. V lost 6 bases and J lost 5, with 14 bases in between. Germline lookup yields CDR1 DFQATT and CDR2 SNEGSKA (reference sequence). The CDR3 covers 13 residues. Incomplete CDR3 DNA: TGCAGTGCGAATCAACAGATGGATCAGCCC. Its protein is CSANQQMDQP. The whole CDR3 protein reads CSANQQMDQPQHF.

As concerns this clone: With the read ending 3 residues before the CDR3 end, the germline J gene is used to fill in that end. The chain joins TRBV29-1 to TRBJ1-1; D not resolved. Germline V gene lookup returns CDR1 SQVTM and CDR2 ANQGSEA. The CDR3 runs to 13 residues. Between the trimmed V and J ends, which lost 2 bases and 2 bases, there was a span of 9 bases. CDR3 DNA, as far as it was read: TGCAGCGTTGAACCCGCGGGAAACACTGAA. Its protein product is CSVEPAGNTE. The full CDR3 is CSVEPAGNTEAFF.

As to this clone: The CDR3 extends 3 residues past the end of the read, so its final part is completed from the germline J gene. The genes are TRBV14 and TRBJ2-1, with 7 bases matching TRBD2. Trimming at V came to 8 bases and at J to 6 bases, leaving 10 bases not matched to a gene. This CDR3 is built from 14 residues. Germline V lookup: CDR1 SGHDN, CDR2 FVKESK. Incomplete CDR3 DNA: TGTGCCAGCGGATTTGCGGGAGCGTTCAATGAG. The encoded protein is CASGFAGAFNE. The whole CDR3 sequence reads CASGFAGAFNEQFF.

To note about this clone: The read ends 3 residues early relative to the CDR3; the germline J gene fills the gap. The V call is TRBV20-1, the J call TRBJ1-2; D is undetermined. CDR1 and CDR2 (germline): DFQATT, SNEGSKA (reference sequence). This CDR3 region has 12 residues. With 6 bases removed from V and 5 bases from J, the gap between germline ends came to 13 bases. The CDR3: CSAPGVGYGYTF. The sequenced part of the CDR3 DNA is TGCAGTGCCCCCGGGGTAGGGTATGGC.

The CDR3 bases that were read are TGCGCCAGCAGTCAAGGGCGCAATGAG. It yields the protein CASSQGRNE. The entire CDR3 reads CASSQGRNEQFF. The chain joins TRBV23-1 to TRBJ2-1; D is unclear. With the read ending 3 residues before the CDR3 end, the germline J gene is used to fill in that end. Being an ORF, TRBV23-1 has a function that is uncertain. The CDR3 runs to 12 residues. The V end was cut by 2 bases, the J end by 6 bases, with 5 bases between.

This clone is called medium-sized (0.01 to 0.1%) based on its frequency. From the germline J gene comes the end of the CDR3, since the read stops 3 residues before it. The chain couples TRBV30 to TRBJ2-2, with TRBD1 matching 8 bases. V was clipped by 7 bases and J by 5 bases; unmatched bases: 6. Germline assignment: CDR1 GTSNPN and CDR2 SVGIG (reference sequence). The CDR3 is 13 residues long. CDR3 bases read: TGTGCCTTTAACAGGGGGTCGACCGGGGAG. Translating it yields CAFNRGSTGE. The full CDR3 is CAFNRGSTGELFF.

Worth noting for this clone: The CDR3 goes on 3 residues after the read ends, and that part is filled in from the germline J gene. This chain uses TRBV2 with TRBJ2-2, with 9 bases lining up with TRBD2. Looked up from germline, CDR1 is SNHLY and CDR2 is FYNNEI. V lost 2 bases, J lost 5 bases, and 3 bases stayed unmatched. This CDR3 spans 15 amino acids. CDR3 in amino acids: CASSERTSETGELFF. CDR3 DNA (partial): TGTGCCAGCAGTGAAAGGACTAGCGAAACCGGGGAG.

On this clone itself: Sequencing ends 3 residues short of the CDR3 end; the germline J gene provides the rest. V is TRBV20-1 and J is TRBJ2-4; tentative D call: TRBD1 (5 bases). V lost 2 bases and J 4 bases, leaving 12 bases between the germline ends. The CDR3 has 14 amino acids. CDR1 and CDR2 (germline): DFQATT, SNEGSKA (reference sequence). CDR3 loop: CSARMLGQKNIQYF. CDR3 DNA, as far as it was read: TGCAGTGCTAGAATGTTGGGGCAGAAAAACATT.

Of note for this clone: Sequencing ends 3 residues short of the CDR3 end; the germline J gene provides the rest. Other DNA sequences within the sample encode an identical CDR3. This chain uses TRBV18 with TRBJ1-3; weak D call: TRBD1 (6 bases). This CDR3 region has 14 residues. The V and J ends lost 5 bases and 0 bases respectively, with 8 bases between them. The germline CDR1 and CDR2 sequences are KGHSH and LQKENI. CDR3 bases read: TGTGCCAGCTCAGGGGGCCCCTCTGGAAACACC. Protein sequence: CASSGGPSGNT. The entire CDR3 protein is CASSGGPSGNTIYF. The whole variable domain, remainder taken from reference TRBV18 and TRBJ1-3, is NAGVMQNPRHLVRRRGQEARLRCSPMKGHSHVYWYRQLPEEGLKFMVYLQKENIIDESGMPKERFSAEFPKEGPSILRIQQVVRGDSAAYFCASSGGPSGNTIYFGEGSWLTVV.

As to this clone: The DNA ends 3 residues before the CDR3 does, and the rest of the CDR3 is filled in from the germline J gene. The chain employs TRBV5-4 and TRBJ1-2, with TRBD1 identical over 8 bases. With V trimmed by 2 bases and J by 7 bases, 10 bases remained unmatched. The CDR3 consists of 15 residues. The germline V gene has CDR1 SGHNT and CDR2 YYREEE (reference sequence). The CDR3 protein is CASSLDRGMLRGYTF. The sequenced CDR3 bases are TGTGCCAGCAGCTTAGACAGGGGAATGCTTCGTGGC.